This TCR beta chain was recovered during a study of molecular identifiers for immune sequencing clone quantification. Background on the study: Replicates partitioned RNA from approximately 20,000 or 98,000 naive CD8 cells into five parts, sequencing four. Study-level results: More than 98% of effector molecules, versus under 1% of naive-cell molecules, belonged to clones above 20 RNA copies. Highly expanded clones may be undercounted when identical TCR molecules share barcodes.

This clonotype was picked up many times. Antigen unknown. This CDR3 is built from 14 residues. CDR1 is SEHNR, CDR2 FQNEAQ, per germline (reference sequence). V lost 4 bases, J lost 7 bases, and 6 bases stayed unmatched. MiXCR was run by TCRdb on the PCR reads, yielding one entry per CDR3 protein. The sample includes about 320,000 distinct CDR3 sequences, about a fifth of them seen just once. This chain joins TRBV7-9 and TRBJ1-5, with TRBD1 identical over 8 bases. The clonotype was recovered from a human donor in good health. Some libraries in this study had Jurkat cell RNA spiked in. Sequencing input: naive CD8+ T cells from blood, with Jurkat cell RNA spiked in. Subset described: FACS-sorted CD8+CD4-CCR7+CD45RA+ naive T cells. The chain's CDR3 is CASSSGQGWQPQHF. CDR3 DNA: TGTGCCAGCAGCTCAGGACAGGGTTGGCAGCCCCAGCATTTT.